These 21 T cell receptor beta chains were sequenced from one sample in a study of T cell repertoires in cytomegalovirus infection (dated by TCRdb to between 2018 and 2021). This sample was sequenced with an Illumina HiSeq 1500. The raw public data were reprocessed by TCRdb itself: fastp quality trimming at Q25, MiXCR clonotype calling, in-frame beta chains only. Each entry is one CDR3 protein sequence, shown with its most common DNA and genes. This sample holds some 700,000 distinct CDR3 sequences; about 40% were observed only once. The ten largest clones take up more than 2.5% of the sample. Sequences were obtained from PBMCs. The receptors derive from a human donor in good health (CMV status not recorded). Some clones in this sample may be carry-over from other donors' samples.

This clonotype has only a few counts. The CDR3 nucleotides read TGTGCCAGCAGCGGCCAAGGAATTAACTATGGCTACACCTTC. It codes for CASSGQGINYGYTF. The genes are TRBV7-2 and TRBJ1-2; no reliable D call. CDR1 is SGHTA, CDR2 FQGNSA, per germline. V was cut by 5 bases and J by 1 base, with 11 bases left in between. CDR3 length: 14 amino acids.

This clonotype was found many times. The CDR3 DNA is TGTGCCAGCAGCCGCCAAGGGACACAAAATGAAAAACTGTTTTTT. Translation: CASSRQGTQNEKLFF. J is TRBJ1-4 and V is TRBV7-8, with D perhaps matching TRBD1 (6 bases). Looked up from germline, CDR1 is SGHVS and CDR2 is FQNEAQ. V was trimmed by 5 bases and J by 5 bases, leaving 15 bases between them. This CDR3 spans 15 amino acids.

This clonotype has only a few counts. The chain recombines TRBV20-1 with TRBJ2-3; 14 nucleotides align to TRBD2. The J segment lost 2 bases and the V segment lost 3 bases, leaving 7 bases of the junction unmatched. CDR1 DFQATT and CDR2 SNEGSKA come from the germline V gene (reference sequence). CDR3 size: 17 residues. The CDR3 nucleotides are TGCAGTGCTAGTTCGACTAGCGGGGGGGGTTTCACAGATACGCAGTATTTT. Its protein product is CSASSTSGGGFTDTQYF.

This clonotype has a handful of counts. The rearrangement links TRBV7-9 to TRBJ2-7; D may be TRBD1 (6 bases). The CDR3 is made up of 16 amino acids. Germline values: CDR1 SEHNR, CDR2 FQNEAQ (reference sequence). V dropped 1 base and J dropped 7 bases, with 20 bases sitting between them. The DNA for the CDR3 is TGTGCCAGCAGCTTAGGGAACACGGGACAAGCGAGGGAGCAGTACTTC. Protein: CASSLGNTGQAREQYF.

The DNA of the CDR3 is TGTGCCAGCGCTCGGCAGGGCAGGTGGGAAGATACGCAGTATTTT. Protein sequence: CASARQGRWEDTQYF. This chain links TRBV9 with TRBJ2-3; possibly TRBD1 for D (5 bases). V was shortened by 7 bases and J by 5 bases, with 20 bases between the two germline ends. The CDR3 is 15 amino acids. Germline values: CDR1 SGDLS, CDR2 YYNGEE.

This clonotype has a count of ten or more. This chain joins TRBV7-2 and TRBJ2-1, with 10 positions matching TRBD1. This CDR3 region has 16 residues. Trimming at V came to 3 bases and at J to 7 bases, leaving 9 bases not matched to a gene. The germline V gene has CDR1 SGHTA and CDR2 FQGNSA. Written as DNA, the CDR3 is TGTGCCAGCAGCTTTCAGACAGGGGGCGCAAGGAATGAGCAGTTCTTC. It codes for CASSFQTGGARNEQFF. Full variable domain (rest looked up from reference TRBV7-2 and TRBJ2-1): GAGVSQSPSNKVTEKGKDVELRCDPISGHTALYWYRQSLGQGLEFLIYFQGNSAPDKSGLPSDRFSAERTGGSVSTLTIQRTQQEDSAVYLCASSFQTGGARNEQFFGPGTRLTVL.

With regard to this clonotype: A much larger clone is a single base away; this may be a read error. The rearrangement joins TRBV28 to TRBJ1-1; 8 nucleotides match TRBD1. V lost 6 bases, J lost 4 bases, and 16 bases stayed unmatched. Germline V gene lookup returns CDR1 MDHEN and CDR2 SYDVKM. The CDR3 extends over 17 amino acids. DNA for the CDR3: TGTGCCAGCAGCAACCGGGACAGGTGGTCCGCATTCACTGAAGCTTTCTTT. Translating it yields CASSNRDRWSAFTEAFF.

V gene TRBV27 combines with J gene TRBJ2-1; TRBD2 matches 14 bases. Germline V CDR1 and CDR2: MNHEY, SMNVEV (reference sequence). The V segment lost 7 bases and the J segment 9 bases; nucleotides outside the gene matches: 11. This CDR3 is built from 16 residues. CDR3 sequence reads: CASTPGLAGARTEQFF. The CDR3 DNA follows: TGTGCCAGCACCCCGGGACTAGCGGGAGCCCGCACTGAGCAGTTCTTC.

This clonotype was counted only a few times. V gene TRBV25-1 combines with J gene TRBJ1-3, with no clear D. Trimming removed 1 base from V and 0 bases from J, with 13 bases in between. The CDR3 contains 17 residues. Looked up from germline, CDR1 is MGHDK and CDR2 is SYGVNS. DNA for the CDR3: TGTGCCAGCAGTGAATTAGGTGCGGTCCTCTCTGGAAACACCATATATTTT. It codes for CASSELGAVLSGNTIYF.

In the case of this clonotype: Germline is not matched at one junction end, which may reflect a read error. CDR3 in DNA: TGTGCCAGCAGCTTAGACTCCGGGGAAGAAGACACCCAGTACTTC. Translation: CASSLDSGEEDTQYF. The chain joins TRBV11-2 to TRBJ2-5; TRBD2 is a possible D gene (5 bases). This CDR3 region has 15 residues. Germline V gene sequence: CDR1 SGHAT, CDR2 FQNNGV.

The chain joins TRBV4-1 to TRBJ1-1; D is undetermined. Germline CDR1 reads MGHRA; CDR2 reads YSYEKL. The CDR3 has 14 residues. The V end was cut by 2 bases, the J end by 1 base, with 8 bases between. CDR3 in DNA: TGCGCCAGCAGCCAAATGGGCAGGAACACTGAAGCTTTCTTT. Translated: CASSQMGRNTEAFF.

This clonotype showed up just once. This chain links TRBV6-5 with TRBJ2-2, with 12 nucleotides matching TRBD2. The V segment lost 0 bases and the J segment 7 bases; nucleotides outside the gene matches: 6. The CDR3 runs 17 residues. Germline CDR1 MNHEY, CDR2 SVGAGI. Here the CDR3 DNA reads TGTGCCAGCAGTTACTCGATTCTAGCGGGAGGGTACGGGGAGCTGTTTTTT. It is translated as CASSYSILAGGYGELFF.

This clonotype came up a few times. This sequence joins TRBV10-3 and TRBJ1-1; D remains unclear. V was trimmed by 2 bases and J by 4 bases, leaving 11 bases between them. The CDR3 extends over 14 amino acids. CDR1 and CDR2 from the germline V gene are ENHRY and SYGVKD. The CDR3: CAISEGGGFTEAFF. The DNA of the CDR3 is TGTGCCATCAGTGAGGGCGGAGGATTCACTGAAGCTTTCTTT.

This CDR3 reads CASGRRVDNEQFF. The CDR3 nucleotides are TGTGCCAGTGGGAGGAGGGTGGACAATGAGCAGTTCTTC. The chain joins TRBV19 to TRBJ2-1, with D possibly TRBD2 on 6 matching bases. The CDR3 totals 13 residues. V gave up 8 bases and J gave up 5 bases, with 13 bases separating them. The V gene's germline CDR1 is LNHDA and CDR2 SQIVND (reference sequence).

This clonotype has just a few counts. V usage is TRBV7-9 and J usage is TRBJ2-1; TRBD1 or TRBD2 may be the D gene (5 bases each). The CDR3 is 18 amino acids. Trimming cost V 0 bases and J 8 bases, with 23 bases left between them. CDR1 is SEHNR, CDR2 FQNEAQ, per germline (reference sequence). The CDR3 is CASSLARVSGTLPDEQFF. The DNA for the CDR3 is TGTGCCAGCAGCTTAGCGCGGGTTTCGGGGACCCTTCCGGATGAGCAGTTCTTC. Looking up the rest from reference TRBV7-9 and TRBJ2-1 gives the full variable domain: DTGVSQNPRHKITKRGQNVTFRCDPISEHNRLYWYRQTLGQGPEFLTYFQNEAQLEKSRLLSDRFSAERPKGSFSTLEIQRTEQGDSAMYLCASSLARVSGTLPDEQFFGPGTRLTVL.

This rearrangement joins TRBV7-9 to TRBJ1-1, with 8 bases identical to TRBD1. CDR3 length equals 12 residues. Germline CDR1 is SEHNR and CDR2 is FQNEAQ (reference sequence). V lost 4 bases and J lost 11; bases outside the gene matches: 6. The CDR3 region is CASSSYQGAAFF. The CDR3 DNA is TGTGCCAGCAGCTCGTACCAGGGGGCGGCTTTCTTT.

The chain recombines TRBV9 with TRBJ1-3; D is ambiguous. The CDR3 contains 15 residues. Deletions cut 0 bases from V and 0 bases from J, with 7 bases between. Germline CDR1 reads SGDLS; CDR2 reads YYNGEE. The DNA for the CDR3 is TGTGCCAGCAGCGTAGCTCCGGGCTCTGGAAACACCATATATTTT. This codes for CASSVAPGSGNTIYF. Together with reference TRBV9 and TRBJ1-3, the CDR3 gives the full variable domain: DSGVTQTPKHLITATGQRVTLRCSPRSGDLSVYWYQQSLDQGLQFLIQYYNGEERAKGNILERFSAQQFPDLHSELNLSSLELGDSALYFCASSVAPGSGNTIYFGEGSWLTVV.

This clonotype appeared a few times. The chain has TRBV6-5 and TRBJ1-5, with no clear D. Germline CDR1 MNHEY, CDR2 SVGAGI. Trimming removed 0 bases at V and 4 bases at J, with 10 bases between. This CDR3 spans 15 amino acids. CDR3 in amino acids: CASSYSLDPNQPQHF. The CDR3 DNA is TGTGCCAGCAGTTACTCTCTGGACCCAAATCAGCCCCAGCATTTT.

As regards this clonotype: Sequence at one end of the junction differs from germline and may be a read error. The genes are TRBV7-9 and TRBJ2-5; 7 nucleotides line up with TRBD2. CDR3 length equals 16 residues. Germline V gives CDR1 SEHNR, CDR2 FQNEAQ (reference sequence). The DNA of the CDR3 is TGTGCTAGCAGCTTAGGGGACTATGACCCTCAAGAGACCCAGTACTTC. Translating it yields CASSLGDYDPQETQYF.

V usage is TRBV5-1 and J usage is TRBJ2-7; D possibly corresponds to TRBD1 (6 bases). Per the germline V gene, CDR1 is SGHRS and CDR2 is YFSETQ. The CDR3 runs to 13 residues. V shed 1 base and J shed 4 bases, with 9 bases lying between them. The DNA for the CDR3 is TGCGCCAGCAGCTTGCACAGGGAATACGAGCAGTACTTC. Translated: CASSLHREYEQYF.

This clonotype was recorded a few times. The chain carries TRBV28 and TRBJ2-5, with D perhaps TRBD1 or TRBD2 (5 bases each). The V end was cut by 6 bases, the J end by 4 bases, with 18 bases between. Germline V gives CDR1 MDHEN, CDR2 SYDVKM. The CDR3 has 15 amino acids. The CDR3 here is CASSPSGPGRETQYF. The CDR3 DNA reads as TGTGCCAGCAGCCCGTCGGGGCCGGGACGAGAGACCCAGTACTTC. The full variable domain, in which reference TRBV28 and TRBJ2-5 provide the parts outside the CDR3, is DVKVTQSSRYLVKRTGEKVFLECVQDMDHENMFWYRQDPGLGLRLIYFSYDVKMKEKGDIPEGYSVSREKKERFSLILESASTNQTSMYLCASSPSGPGRETQYFGPGTRLLVL.